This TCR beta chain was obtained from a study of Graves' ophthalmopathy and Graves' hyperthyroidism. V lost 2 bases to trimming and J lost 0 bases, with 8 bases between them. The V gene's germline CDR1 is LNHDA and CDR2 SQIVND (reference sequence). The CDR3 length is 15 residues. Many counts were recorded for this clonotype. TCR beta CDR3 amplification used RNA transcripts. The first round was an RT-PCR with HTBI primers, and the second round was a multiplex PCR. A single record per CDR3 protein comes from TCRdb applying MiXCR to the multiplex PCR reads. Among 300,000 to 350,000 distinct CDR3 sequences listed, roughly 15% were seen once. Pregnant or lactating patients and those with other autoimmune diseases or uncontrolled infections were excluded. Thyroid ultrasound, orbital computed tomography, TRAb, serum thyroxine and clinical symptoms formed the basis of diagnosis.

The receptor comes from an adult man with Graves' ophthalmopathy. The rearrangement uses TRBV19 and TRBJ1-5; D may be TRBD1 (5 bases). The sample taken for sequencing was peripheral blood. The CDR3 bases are TGTGCCAGTAGTATATCCAGGGATAGCAATCAGCCCCAGCATTTT. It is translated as CASSISRDSNQPQHF.